This T cell receptor beta chain was profiled in a study of identical twins. There are 14 residues in the CDR3. Germline V gene sequence: CDR1 DFQATT, CDR2 SNEGSKA (reference sequence). Trimming removed 0 bases from V and 2 bases from J, with 11 bases in between. Study observations and caveats: Findings depended on cross-sectional statistics rather than tracking the same donors. Out-of-frame alpha sequences shared by twins showed excess low generation probability. A lower insertion count was a feature of abundant cord blood beta clonotypes, with no such feature in memory repertoires.

Using its own MiXCR run on the 5' RACE reads, TCRdb lists one record per CDR3 protein. The sample shows a few hundred thousand distinct CDR3 sequences, more than 9% of them seen only once. As concerns this clonotype: Its matching antigen is unknown.

The same specimen was also included in a second study, on yellow fever vaccine responses in identical twins.

The sample taken for sequencing was PBMCs. J is TRBJ2-7 and V is TRBV20-1, with D uncertain. The source of this sequence is a woman aged 18-35 years in good health. CDR3 region: CSAREWGTPYEQYF. The CDR3 DNA reads as TGCAGTGCTAGAGAATGGGGAACCCCCTACGAGCAGTACTTC.